A single sample is the source of the 29 T cell receptor beta chains below, sequenced in a study of blood T cell repertoires in COVID-19. Clones were read by immunoSEQ multiplex PCR, and TCRdb kept only the in-frame ones, dropping some. Altogether 150,000 to 200,000 clones are present, around 80% being singletons, with the ten largest covering approximately 5.1%. Source material: PBMCs or T cells enriched from blood (not recorded which). The receptors here all came from a man in his sixties or seventies who had been exposed to COVID-19.

The J gene is TRBJ2-2, the V gene TRBV5-5, with a possible D match to TRBD2 (5 bases). The germline V gene encodes CDR1 SGHKS and CDR2 YYEKEE (reference sequence). V lost 4 bases and J 1 base, leaving 11 bases between the germline ends. This CDR3 comprises 15 residues. The CDR3 spells CASSPAGQNTGELFF. The CDR3 bases are TGTGCCAGCAGCCCCGCGGGCCAGAACACCGGGGAGCTGTTTTTT.

This clone was counted once. This chain links TRBV3-1 (or the pseudogene TRBV3-2) with TRBJ1-1, with unresolved D. V was trimmed by 4 bases and J by 6 bases, leaving 15 bases between them. The CDR3 is made up of 14 amino acids. CDR1 and CDR2 (germline): LGHDT, YNNKEL (reference sequence). The CDR3 loop is CASSPLGSGAEAFF. The CDR3 nucleotides read TGTGCCAGCAGCCCTCTAGGGAGTGGGGCTGAAGCTTTCTTT.

J is TRBJ2-5 and V is TRBV30, with D possibly being TRBD2 (7 bases). V gave up 2 bases and J gave up 5 bases, with 18 bases separating them. The CDR3 runs 15 residues. Germline values: CDR1 GTSNPN, CDR2 SVGIG (reference sequence). In DNA form, the CDR3 reads TGTGCCTGGAGTTCGTTCGGGGGGCCCAAGGAGACCCAGTACTTC. Residues: CAWSSFGGPKETQYF.

The V call is TRBV11-1, the J call TRBJ2-5; D unresolved. V was cut by 5 bases and J by 0 bases, with 13 bases left in between. The CDR3 is 15 amino acids. From germline, CDR1 is SGHAT and CDR2 FQDESV (reference sequence). The CDR3 nucleotides are TGTGCCAGCAGCCCCGCCCCCAGGTACCAAGAGACCCAGTACTTC. Residues: CASSPAPRYQETQYF. Filled out from reference TRBV11-1 and TRBJ2-5, the complete variable domain reads EAEVAQSPRYKITEKSQAVAFWCDPISGHATLYWYRQILGQGPELLVQFQDESVVDDSQLPKDRFSAERLKGVDSTLKIQPAELGDSAMYLCASSPAPRYQETQYFGPGTRLLVL.

This chain joins TRBV10-3 and TRBJ1-1; 8 bases match TRBD1. The CDR3 covers 15 residues. V was clipped by 5 bases and J by 3 bases; unmatched bases: 8. The V gene's germline CDR1 is ENHRY and CDR2 SYGVKD. This CDR3 is CAISRGQGADTEAFF. The DNA for the CDR3 is TGTGCCATCAGTAGAGGTCAGGGGGCGGACACTGAAGCTTTCTTT.

This clone occurred once. The chain links TRBV19 to TRBJ2-7, with a weak D call TRBD2 (5 bases). CDR1 and CDR2 from the germline V gene are LNHDA and SQIVND (reference sequence). The CDR3 runs 13 residues. The V gene lost 5 bases and the J gene lost 2 bases, with 10 bases spanning the gap. The CDR3 DNA is TGTGCCAGTAGTTCCGACGGGGCCTACGAGCAGTACTTC. Translating it yields CASSSDGAYEQYF.

This clone has just one count. V and J are TRBV10-1 and TRBJ2-3; 7 bases line up with TRBD2. This CDR3 is built from 14 residues. J gave up 4 bases and V 11 bases, and 12 bases lay outside the gene matches. Per the germline V gene, CDR1 is WNHNN and CDR2 is SYGVQD (reference sequence). This chain's CDR3 is CAPRGGTHADTQYF. The CDR3 DNA sequence: TGCGCCCCAAGGGGAGGGACTCATGCAGATACGCAGTATTTT.

The V gene is TRBV29-1, the J gene TRBJ2-7, with D maybe TRBD1 (6 bases). V was trimmed by 3 bases and J by 3 bases, leaving 18 bases between them. This CDR3 has 15 residues. Germline V gene sequence: CDR1 SQVTM, CDR2 ANQGSEA. The CDR3 sequence is CSVEGHHLDSYEQYF. In DNA form, the CDR3 reads TGCAGCGTTGAGGGACATCACCTTGATAGCTACGAGCAGTACTTC.

J is TRBJ2-5 and V is TRBV11-1; 15 bases agree with TRBD2. V lost 8 bases to trimming and J lost 5 bases; unmatched junction nucleotides: 6. Germline CDR1 SGHAT, CDR2 FQDESV (reference sequence). The CDR3 length is 15 residues. The CDR3 region is CASGRGTSGGETQYF. The CDR3, as DNA: TGTGCCAGCGGACGTGGGACTAGCGGGGGGGAGACCCAGTACTTC.

This chain uses TRBV27 with TRBJ1-1, with 8 bases identical to TRBD1. The V and J ends lost 5 bases and 3 bases, in that order; junction bases with no gene match: 5. The CDR3 runs 14 residues. CDR1 and CDR2 (germline): MNHEY, SMNVEV (reference sequence). In DNA, the CDR3 is TGTGCCAGCAGTCAGATGACAGGGGACACTGAAGCTTTCTTT. It encodes CASSQMTGDTEAFF.

V is TRBV7-9 and J is TRBJ2-5; D is undetermined. CDR1 SEHNR and CDR2 FQNEAQ come from the germline V gene (reference sequence). Trimming stripped 5 bases from V and 5 bases from J, with 9 bases between. The CDR3 extends over 12 amino acids. CDR3 region: CASSPSLETQYF. The CDR3 DNA follows: TGTGCCAGCAGCCCGTCTTTGGAGACCCAGTACTTC.

The gene calls are TRBV4-2 and TRBJ2-3, with D perhaps matching TRBD2 (5 bases). Per germline, CDR1 LGHNA and CDR2 YNFKEQ. CDR3 length: 15 residues. V lost 0 bases, J lost 1 base, and 8 bases lay in between. CDR3 nucleotides: TGTGCCAGCAGCCAAGATTCGCGGGGCACAGATACGCAGTATTTT. It specifies CASSQDSRGTDTQYF.

V gene TRBV11-2 combines with J gene TRBJ2-1; TRBD2 aligns across 8 bases. Germline V gene data show CDR1 as SGHAT and CDR2 as FQNNGV. The CDR3 sequence is 13 residues long. After removal of 4 bases from V and 5 bases from J, the junction contained 1 base not matched to a gene. CDR3 DNA: TGTGCCAGCAGCTGGGGACTAGACAATGAGCAGTTCTTC. It is translated as CASSWGLDNEQFF.

This chain uses TRBV3-1 (or the pseudogene TRBV3-2) with TRBJ1-2, with 8 bases that match TRBD1. The CDR3 runs 15 residues. The V segment lost 4 bases and the J segment 6 bases; nucleotides outside the gene matches: 10. Germline lookup yields CDR1 LGHDT and CDR2 YNNKEL (reference sequence). The CDR3 coding sequence is TGTGCCAGCAGCCTTCCAGGACAGGGCTGGAATGGCTACACCTTC. As protein: CASSLPGQGWNGYTF.

The genes are TRBV27 and TRBJ1-4; D unclear. Trimming stripped 7 bases from V and 1 base from J, with 10 bases between. Germline V lookup: CDR1 MNHEY, CDR2 SMNVEV (reference sequence). The CDR3 has 14 amino acids. CDR3 loop: CASTRRGTNEKLFF. Written as DNA, the CDR3 is TGTGCCAGCACCCGGCGGGGAACTAATGAAAAACTGTTTTTT. Full variable domain (missing parts from reference TRBV27 and TRBJ1-4): EAQVTQNPRYLITVTGKKLTVTCSQNMNHEYMSWYRQDPGLGLRQIYYSMNVEVTDKGDVPEGYKVSRKEKRNFPLILESPSPNQTSLYFCASTRRGTNEKLFFGSGTQLSVL.

Here the CDR3 DNA reads TGTGCCAGCTCACCTTTAATGACAGGTGGCGTGACGACTAATGAAAAACTGTTTTTT. Its protein product is CASSPLMTGGVTTNEKLFF. The genes are TRBV18 and TRBJ1-4, with a possible D match to TRBD1 (6 bases). With 3 bases removed from V and 2 bases from J, the gap between germline ends came to 22 bases. The CDR3 runs 19 residues. The germline V gene has CDR1 KGHSH and CDR2 LQKENI.

The count of this clone is one. This sequence joins TRBV5-1 and TRBJ2-1, with 12 positions matching TRBD2. Per germline, CDR1 SGHRS and CDR2 YFSETQ. With V trimmed by 2 bases and J by 8 bases, 2 bases remained unmatched. This CDR3 spans 14 amino acids. This chain's CDR3 is CASSFASGRDEQFF. Here the CDR3 DNA reads TGCGCCAGCAGCTTCGCTAGCGGGAGGGATGAGCAGTTCTTC.

The chain uses TRBV7-9 and TRBJ1-2; 8 bases agree with TRBD1. Germline assignment: CDR1 SEHNR and CDR2 FQNEAQ (reference sequence). J was trimmed by 3 bases and V by 1 base; bases with no gene match: 4. The CDR3 runs to 15 residues. The CDR3 protein is CASSLDRGGDYGYTF. CDR3 nucleotides: TGTGCCAGCAGCTTAGACAGGGGGGGAGACTATGGCTACACCTTC.

V gene TRBV5-8 combines with J gene TRBJ2-1, with 7 bases fitting TRBD2. The CDR3 has 17 residues. Losses at the gene ends were 5 bases for V and 0 bases for J; bases not matched to a gene: 11. Per germline, CDR1 SGHTS and CDR2 YDEGEE. CDR3 sequence: CASSFTSSGGSYNEQFF. CDR3 DNA: TGTGCCAGCAGTTTCACCTCTAGCGGCGGCTCCTACAATGAGCAGTTCTTC. The entire variable domain, with the rest obtained from reference TRBV5-8 and TRBJ2-1, is as follows: EAGVTQSPTHLIKTRGQQATLRCSPISGHTSVYWYQQALGLGLQFLLWYDEGEERNRGNFPPRFSGRQFPNYSSELNVNALELEDSALYLCASSFTSSGGSYNEQFFGPGTRLTVL.

This rearrangement joins TRBV2 to TRBJ2-5, with 9 nucleotides matching TRBD2. The V and J ends lost 4 bases and 4 bases, in that order; junction bases with no gene match: 10. The CDR3 is made up of 16 amino acids. CDR1 SNHLY and CDR2 FYNNEI come from the germline V gene. The CDR3 region has the DNA TGTGCCAGCAGTGGGTTAGCGGGGGTAGTTGTAGAGACCCAGTACTTC. Translation: CASSGLAGVVVETQYF.

This chain joins TRBV6-5 and TRBJ2-7, with D uncertain. The CDR3 contains 13 residues. The V end was cut by 6 bases, the J end by 9 bases, with 18 bases between. CDR1 MNHEY and CDR2 SVGAGI come from the germline V gene. CDR3 coding DNA: TGTGCCAGCAGAGGCACGCGGAATTCCGTGCAGTACTTC. It yields the protein CASRGTRNSVQYF.

J is TRBJ2-7 and V is TRBV11-2; D possibly corresponds to TRBD2 (6 bases). This CDR3 contains 14 residues. The V and J ends lost 0 bases and 2 bases respectively, with 8 bases between them. Germline V gives CDR1 SGHAT, CDR2 FQNNGV. The CDR3 nucleotides are TGTGCCAGCAGCTTAGATCTAGCGACCTACGAGCAGTACTTC. This encodes CASSLDLATYEQYF. Drawing the rest from reference TRBV11-2 and TRBJ2-7, the complete variable domain is EAGVAQSPRYKIIEKRQSVAFWCNPISGHATLYWYQQILGQGPKLLIQFQNNGVVDDSQLPKDRFSAERLKGVDSTLKIQPAKLEDSAVYLCASSLDLATYEQYFGPGTRLTVT.

The chain couples TRBV9 to TRBJ2-5; TRBD2 aligns across 8 bases. The junction had 10 bases not matched to a gene; V was cut back by 3 bases and J by 3 bases. CDR1 and CDR2 (germline): SGDLS, YYNGEE. This CDR3 has 16 residues. The CDR3 bases are TGTGCCAGCAGCGCCCGAATGGCGGGAGGAAAAGAGACCCAGTACTTC. Encoded protein: CASSARMAGGKETQYF.

The chain recombines TRBV30 with TRBJ2-2; D may be TRBD1 (5 bases). Germline V gives CDR1 GTSNPN, CDR2 SVGIG (reference sequence). The V gene lost 2 bases and the J gene lost 4 bases, with 8 bases spanning the gap. CDR3 length: 13 amino acids. The CDR3, as DNA: TGTGCCTGGAGTCAAGGGGTCACCGGGGAGCTGTTTTTT. Amino acid sequence: CAWSQGVTGELFF.

J is TRBJ1-2 and V is TRBV3-1 (or the pseudogene TRBV3-2); possible D gene TRBD1, 6 bases. This CDR3 comprises 17 residues. Trimming cost V 3 bases and J 4 bases, with 21 bases left between them. Germline CDR1 reads LGHDT; CDR2 reads YNNKEL (reference sequence). The CDR3 protein is CASSQRGSRTESYGYTF. The CDR3 bases are TGTGCCAGCAGCCAGCGCGGATCGAGGACAGAGTCCTATGGCTACACCTTC.

For this clone: The junction differs from germline at one of its ends, possibly a read error. V and J are TRBV28 and TRBJ2-7, with 13 nucleotides matching TRBD2. CDR1 and CDR2 from the germline V gene are MDHEN and SYDVKM. This CDR3 is built from 12 residues. In DNA form, the CDR3 reads TGTGCCAGCAGACCCGGGACTAGCGGGGTTCAATTC. It is translated as CASRPGTSGVQF.

The chain's CDR3 is CASSARDREGEGYGYTF. The CDR3, as DNA: TGTGCCAGCAGCGCCCGGGACAGGGAGGGGGAGGGATATGGCTACACCTTC. The chain links TRBV3-1 (or the pseudogene TRBV3-2) to TRBJ1-2; 9 nucleotides align to TRBD1. CDR3 length equals 17 residues. Germline-derived CDR1 and CDR2 are LGHDT and YNNKEL (reference sequence). Germline trimming cut 5 bases from V and 5 bases from J; bases unmatched to any gene: 15.

The chain has TRBV2 and TRBJ2-3; TRBD1 might be the D (5 bases). Trimming left V 8 bases short and J 5 bases short, with 17 bases between. CDR1 SNHLY and CDR2 FYNNEI come from the germline V gene. This CDR3 has 14 amino acids. The chain's CDR3 is CASGANLPGDTQYF. In nucleotides, the CDR3 is TGTGCCAGCGGGGCCAACCTACCGGGAGATACGCAGTATTTT. Looking up the rest from reference TRBV2 and TRBJ2-3 gives the full variable domain: EPEVTQTPSHQVTQMGQEVILRCVPISNHLYFYWYRQILGQKVEFLVSFYNNEISEKSEIFDDQFSVERPDGSNFTLKIRSTKLEDSAMYFCASGANLPGDTQYFGPGTRLTVL.

V is TRBV2 and J is TRBJ1-5; D is unresolved. CDR3 size: 13 residues. V shed 4 bases and J shed 4 bases, with 8 bases lying between them. Germline V gene data show CDR1 as SNHLY and CDR2 as FYNNEI. The CDR3 DNA is TGTGCCAGCAGTGGAGGTTGGAATCAGCCCCAGCATTTT. It translates to CASSGGWNQPQHF.